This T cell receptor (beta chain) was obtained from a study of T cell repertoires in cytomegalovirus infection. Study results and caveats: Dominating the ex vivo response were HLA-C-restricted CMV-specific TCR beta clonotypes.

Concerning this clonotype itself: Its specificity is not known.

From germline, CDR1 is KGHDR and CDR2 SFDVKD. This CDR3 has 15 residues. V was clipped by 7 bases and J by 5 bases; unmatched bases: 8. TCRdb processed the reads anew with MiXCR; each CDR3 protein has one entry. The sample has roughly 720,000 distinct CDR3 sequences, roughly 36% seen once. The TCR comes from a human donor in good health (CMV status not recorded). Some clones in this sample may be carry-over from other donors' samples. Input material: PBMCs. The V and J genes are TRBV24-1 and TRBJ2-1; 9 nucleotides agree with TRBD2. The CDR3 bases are TGTGCCACCAGAAGTATAGCGGGAGACCACAATGAGCAGTTCTTC. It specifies CATRSIAGDHNEQFF.